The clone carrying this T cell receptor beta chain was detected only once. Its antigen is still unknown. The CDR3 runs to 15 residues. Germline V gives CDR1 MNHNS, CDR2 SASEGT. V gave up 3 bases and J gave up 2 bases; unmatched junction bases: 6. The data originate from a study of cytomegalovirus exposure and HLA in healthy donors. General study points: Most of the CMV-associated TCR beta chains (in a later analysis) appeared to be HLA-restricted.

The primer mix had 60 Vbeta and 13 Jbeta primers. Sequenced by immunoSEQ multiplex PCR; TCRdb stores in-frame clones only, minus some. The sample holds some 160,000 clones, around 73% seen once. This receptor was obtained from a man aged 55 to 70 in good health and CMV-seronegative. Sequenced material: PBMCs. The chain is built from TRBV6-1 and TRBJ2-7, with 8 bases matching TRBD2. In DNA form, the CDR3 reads TGTGCCAGCAGTGACTTAGCGGGGAGCACCTACGAGCAGTACTTC. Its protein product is CASSDLAGSTYEQYF.